This entry describes one T cell receptor beta chain. The sample is drawn from a study of response to subunit inactivated influenza vaccine. TCRdb ran MiXCR on the RT-PCR reads and lists one entry per CDR3 protein. The profile shows 750,000 to 850,000 distinct CDR3 sequences, less than 20% of them singletons. Trimming left V 0 bases short and J 0 bases short, with 15 bases between. CDR3 length: 17 amino acids. Germline values: CDR1 SGDLS, CDR2 YYNGEE. The TCR originated in a man aged 50-59 years who received an inactivated influenza vaccine. The sample in question was PBMCs from blood, obtained 4 to 6 days after vaccination. The chain couples TRBV9 to TRBJ1-1; the D is unclear. The CDR3 coding sequence is TGTGCCAGCAGCGTAGGTTTGGGAGGGTCCATGAACACTGAAGCTTTCTTT. This sequence encodes CASSVGLGGSMNTEAFF.